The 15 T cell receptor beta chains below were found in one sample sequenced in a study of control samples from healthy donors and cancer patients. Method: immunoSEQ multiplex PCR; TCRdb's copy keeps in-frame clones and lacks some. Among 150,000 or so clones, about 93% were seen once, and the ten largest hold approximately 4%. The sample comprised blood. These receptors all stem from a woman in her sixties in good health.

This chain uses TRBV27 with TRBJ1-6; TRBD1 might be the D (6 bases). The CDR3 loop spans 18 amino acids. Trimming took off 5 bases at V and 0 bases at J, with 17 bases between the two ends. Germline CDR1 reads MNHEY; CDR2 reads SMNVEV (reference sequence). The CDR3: CASSISGQLSSYNSPLHF. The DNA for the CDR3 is TGTGCCAGCAGTATCTCGGGACAATTGAGCTCCTATAATTCACCCCTCCACTTT.

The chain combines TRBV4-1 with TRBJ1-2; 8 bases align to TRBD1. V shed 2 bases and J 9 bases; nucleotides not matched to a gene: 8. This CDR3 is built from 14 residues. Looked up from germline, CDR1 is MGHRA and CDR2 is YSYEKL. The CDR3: CASSQPDRGSRYTF. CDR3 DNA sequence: TGCGCCAGCAGCCAACCTGACAGGGGCTCACGCTACACCTTC.

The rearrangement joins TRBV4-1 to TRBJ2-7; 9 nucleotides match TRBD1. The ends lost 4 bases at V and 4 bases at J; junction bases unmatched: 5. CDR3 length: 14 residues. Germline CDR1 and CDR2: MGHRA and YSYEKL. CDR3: CASSRRDREYEQYF. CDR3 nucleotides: TGCGCCAGCAGCCGCCGGGACAGGGAATACGAGCAGTACTTC.

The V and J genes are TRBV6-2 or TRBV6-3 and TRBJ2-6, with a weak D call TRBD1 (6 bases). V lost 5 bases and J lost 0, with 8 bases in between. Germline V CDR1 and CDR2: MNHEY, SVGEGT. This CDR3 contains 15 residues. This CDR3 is CASSQGGSGANVLTF. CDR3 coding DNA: TGTGCCAGCAGTCAAGGGGGCTCTGGGGCCAACGTCCTGACTTTC.

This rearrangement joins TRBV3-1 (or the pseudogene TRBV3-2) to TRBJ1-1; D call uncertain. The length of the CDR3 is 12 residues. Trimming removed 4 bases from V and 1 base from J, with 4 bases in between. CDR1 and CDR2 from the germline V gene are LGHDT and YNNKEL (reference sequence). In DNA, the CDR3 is TGTGCCAGCAGCCGGGAGAACACTGAAGCTTTCTTT. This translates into CASSRENTEAFF.

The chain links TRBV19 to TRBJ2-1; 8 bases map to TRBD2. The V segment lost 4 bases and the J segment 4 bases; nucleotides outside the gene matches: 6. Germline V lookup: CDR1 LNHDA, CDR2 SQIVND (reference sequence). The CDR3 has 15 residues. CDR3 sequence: CASSSASGFYNEQFF. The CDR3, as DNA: TGTGCCAGTAGTAGTGCTAGCGGGTTTTACAATGAGCAGTTCTTC.

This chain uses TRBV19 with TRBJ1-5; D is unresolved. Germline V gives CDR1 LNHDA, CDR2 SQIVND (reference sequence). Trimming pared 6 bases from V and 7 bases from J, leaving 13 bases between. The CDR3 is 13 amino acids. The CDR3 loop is CASSPSPGQPQHF. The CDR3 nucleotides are TGTGCCAGTAGCCCTAGCCCAGGCCAGCCCCAGCATTTT.

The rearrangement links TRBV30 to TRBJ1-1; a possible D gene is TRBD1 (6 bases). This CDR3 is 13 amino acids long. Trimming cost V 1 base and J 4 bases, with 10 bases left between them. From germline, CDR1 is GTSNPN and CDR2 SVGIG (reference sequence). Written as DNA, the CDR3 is TGTGCCTGGAGTGCAGGGGAGAGCACTGAAGCTTTCTTT. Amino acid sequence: CAWSAGESTEAFF.

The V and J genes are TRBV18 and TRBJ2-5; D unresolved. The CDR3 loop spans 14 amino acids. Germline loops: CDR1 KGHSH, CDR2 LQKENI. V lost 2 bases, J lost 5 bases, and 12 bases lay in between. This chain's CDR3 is CASSPTQPWETQYF. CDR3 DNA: TGTGCCAGCTCACCAACCCAGCCATGGGAGACCCAGTACTTC.

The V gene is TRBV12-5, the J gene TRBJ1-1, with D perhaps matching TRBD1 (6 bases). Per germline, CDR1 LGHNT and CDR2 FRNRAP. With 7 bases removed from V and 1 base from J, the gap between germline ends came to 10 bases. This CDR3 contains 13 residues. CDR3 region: CASALTGNTEAFF. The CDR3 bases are TGTGCTAGTGCCCTGACAGGGAACACTGAAGCTTTCTTT. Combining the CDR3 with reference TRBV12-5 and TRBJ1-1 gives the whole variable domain DARVTQTPRHKVTEMGQEVTMRCQPILGHNTVFWYRQTMMQGLELLAYFRNRAPLDDSGMPKDRFSAEMPDATLATLKIQPSEPRDSAVYFCASALTGNTEAFFGQGTRLTVV.

CDR3: CASSSSGTATGIQYF. In DNA, the CDR3 is TGTGCCAGCAGCTCCTCCGGGACAGCGACCGGCATTCAGTACTTC. The V and J genes are TRBV11-2 and TRBJ2-4; 7 bases align to TRBD1. This CDR3 is 15 amino acids long. Germline V gives CDR1 SGHAT, CDR2 FQNNGV. Trimming removed 4 bases from V and 9 bases from J; junction bases left unmatched: 12.

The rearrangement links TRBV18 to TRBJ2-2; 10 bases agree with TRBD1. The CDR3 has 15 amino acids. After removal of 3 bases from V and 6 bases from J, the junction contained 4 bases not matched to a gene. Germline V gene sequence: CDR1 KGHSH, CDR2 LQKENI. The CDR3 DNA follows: TGTGCCAGCTCACCGGTGACAGGGGGCTCCGGGGAGCTGTTTTTT. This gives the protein CASSPVTGGSGELFF.

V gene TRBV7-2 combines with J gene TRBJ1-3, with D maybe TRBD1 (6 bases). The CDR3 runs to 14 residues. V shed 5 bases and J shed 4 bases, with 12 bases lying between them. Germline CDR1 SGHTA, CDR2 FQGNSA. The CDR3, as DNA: TGTGCCAGCAGCGTTACAGGGACGGGAAACACCATATATTTT. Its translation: CASSVTGTGNTIYF.

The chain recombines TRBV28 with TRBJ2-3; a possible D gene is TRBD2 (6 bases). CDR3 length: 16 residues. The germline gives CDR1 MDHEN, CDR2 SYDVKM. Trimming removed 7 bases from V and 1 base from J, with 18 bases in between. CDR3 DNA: TGTGCCAGCAAGGGGCATTGGCGGGGCGGCACAGATACGCAGTATTTT. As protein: CASKGHWRGGTDTQYF.

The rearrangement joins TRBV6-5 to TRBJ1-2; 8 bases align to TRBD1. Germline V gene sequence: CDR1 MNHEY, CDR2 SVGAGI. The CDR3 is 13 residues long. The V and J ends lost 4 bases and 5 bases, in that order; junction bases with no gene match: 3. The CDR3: CASSSTGAYGYTF. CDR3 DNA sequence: TGTGCCAGCAGTTCGACAGGGGCGTATGGCTACACCTTC.